The 20 T cell receptor beta chains listed next were all sequenced from one sample in a study of T cells in Graves' hyperthyroidism and ophthalmopathy (dated by TCRdb to the late 2010s). The library was prepared using multiplex PCR. The listed sequencing device is Illumina HiSeq 2000. The TCR beta CDR3 regions were amplified from the RNA transcripts. For the first round of RT-PCR on the TCR CDR3, the HTBI primer set was used together with the Qiagen OneStep RT-PCR kit. TCRdb trimmed public reads at Q25 via fastp, called clones via MiXCR and kept in-frame beta chains. CDR3 protein sequences are deduplicated, and each keeps its most common genes and DNA. The sample data list hundreds of thousands of distinct CDR3 sequences, and 16% of these were observed just once. The ten most abundant clones make up approximately 3.9% of the sample. Material: blood. The receptor source for this set is a woman younger than 45 with Graves' hyperthyroidism.

The rearrangement joins TRBV28 to TRBJ2-7; weak D call: TRBD2 (7 bases). The germline V gene has CDR1 MDHEN and CDR2 SYDVKM. This CDR3 contains 16 residues. Trimming pared 7 bases from V and 1 base from J, leaving 20 bases between. The CDR3 spells CASNPGGAQPSYEQYF. In nucleotides, the CDR3 is TGTGCCAGCAATCCTGGGGGGGCCCAACCTTCCTACGAGCAGTACTTC.

Comments on this clonotype: A much larger clone sits a single nucleotide away, making a read error possible. CDR3 sequence (DNA): TGTGCCAGCAAAGTCCACGGAGCCTACGAGCAGTACTTC. It codes for CASKVHGAYEQYF. The chain carries TRBV27 and TRBJ2-7; D remains unclear. This CDR3 is built from 13 residues. CDR1 is MNHEY and CDR2 is SMNVEV in the germline V gene (reference sequence). Trimming took 7 bases from V and 2 from J, leaving 12 bases between them.

This clonotype was observed at least ten times. This rearrangement joins TRBV2 to TRBJ2-5; 9 nucleotides line up with TRBD1. The CDR3 runs 16 residues. Trimming took 8 bases from V and 5 from J; bases not matched to a gene: 15. Germline CDR1 SNHLY, CDR2 FYNNEI. The CDR3 reads CASGSTGGIESETQYF. DNA of the CDR3: TGTGCCAGCGGTTCGACAGGGGGGATAGAATCGGAGACCCAGTACTTC.

The J gene is TRBJ2-3, the V gene TRBV20-1, with 7 bases lining up with TRBD1. Germline CDR1 is DFQATT and CDR2 is SNEGSKA (reference sequence). The V gene end was trimmed by 5 bases and the J gene end by 3 bases; junction bases not matched to a gene: 14. This CDR3 has 16 amino acids. Written as DNA, the CDR3 is TGCAGTGCTCCACCCCGGGACAGAGTAATAACAGATACGCAGTATTTT. This gives the protein CSAPPRDRVITDTQYF.

This clonotype was seen a few times. V is TRBV6-5 and J is TRBJ2-7; maybe TRBD2 (7 bases). The germline V gene encodes CDR1 MNHEY and CDR2 SVGAGI. This CDR3 is 17 amino acids long. V lost 1 base to trimming and J lost 0 bases, with 16 bases between them. CDR3 bases: TGTGCCAGCAGTTACTTCGGGGAGGGGGTCCCCTCCTACGAGCAGTACTTC. This codes for CASSYFGEGVPSYEQYF.

This clonotype was observed at least ten times. The junction shows a germline mismatch at one end, possibly a read error. This sequence joins TRBV7-2 and TRBJ2-1, with 7 bases that match TRBD2. The CDR3 runs to 17 residues. Per the germline V gene, CDR1 is SGHTA and CDR2 is FQGNSA. Here the CDR3 DNA reads TGTGCCAGCAGCCTAGCAGGTTCTAGCGGTACCTACAATGAGCAGTTCTTC. Its protein is CASSLAGSSGTYNEQFF.

This clonotype was picked up many times. This sequence joins TRBV6-1 and TRBJ2-3; D gene unclear. The CDR3 sequence is 15 residues long. Trimming shortened V by 5 bases and J by 0 bases, and 12 bases separated the two germline ends. Looked up from germline, CDR1 is MNHNS and CDR2 is SASEGT. CDR3 residues: CASSQAPTSTDTQYF. The CDR3 DNA is TGTGCCAGCAGTCAGGCTCCCACTAGCACAGATACGCAGTATTTT.

V is TRBV6-1 and J is TRBJ2-3, with TRBD1 matching 11 bases. The germline gives CDR1 MNHNS, CDR2 SASEGT. V lost 8 bases and J lost 4; bases outside the gene matches: 8. This CDR3 region has 15 residues. Here the CDR3 reads CASSGTGGDPDTQYF. DNA for the CDR3: TGTGCCAGCTCAGGGACAGGGGGAGATCCAGATACGCAGTATTTT.

This clonotype was seen ten or more times. The chain uses TRBV30 and TRBJ2-1; D gene uncertain. Per the germline V gene, CDR1 is GTSNPN and CDR2 is SVGIG (reference sequence). The CDR3 loop spans 14 amino acids. The ends were cut back, 2 bases at V and 3 bases at J, with 11 bases in the middle. Here the CDR3 DNA reads TGTGCCTGGAGTTATAGTGCATTCTACAATGAGCAGTTCTTC. Translation gives CAWSYSAFYNEQFF.

The CDR3 reads CASSQGANQETQYF. The CDR3, as DNA: TGTGCCAGCAGCCAAGGAGCGAACCAAGAGACCCAGTACTTC. This chain connects TRBV3-1 to TRBJ2-5; D unresolved. V was shortened by 1 base and J by 0 bases, with 6 bases between the two germline ends. Per germline, CDR1 LGHDT and CDR2 YNNKEL (reference sequence). The CDR3 is 14 residues long.

This clonotype was counted between two and nine times. This may arise from a read error, as a much more abundant clone is one base away. V gene TRBV14 combines with J gene TRBJ2-5; no reliable D call. The germline V gene encodes CDR1 SGHDN and CDR2 FVKESK. The length of the CDR3 is 12 residues. The V end lost 2 bases, the J end lost 5 bases, and 6 bases lay between the germline ends. CDR3 in DNA: TGTGCCAGCAGCCAAACTTGGGAGACCCAGTACTTC. Residues: CASSQTWETQYF.

At least ten counts were recorded for this clonotype. This chain links TRBV28 with TRBJ2-6; D may be TRBD2 (5 bases). The germline V and J ends were trimmed by 2 bases and 0 bases, with 5 bases remaining between them. This CDR3 contains 15 residues. The germline CDR1 and CDR2 sequences are MDHEN and SYDVKM. CDR3 nucleotides: TGTGCCAGCAGTTTAGCGGGCTCTGGGGCCAACGTCCTGACTTTC. Translating it yields CASSLAGSGANVLTF. Full variable domain (rest looked up from reference TRBV28 and TRBJ2-6): DVKVTQSSRYLVKRTGEKVFLECVQDMDHENMFWYRQDPGLGLRLIYFSYDVKMKEKGDIPEGYSVSREKKERFSLILESASTNQTSMYLCASSLAGSGANVLTFGAGSRLTVL.

In this sample, this clonotype turned up many times. The chain combines TRBV20-1 with TRBJ2-1; either TRBD1 or TRBD2 may fit D (5 bases each). Germline values: CDR1 DFQATT, CDR2 SNEGSKA (reference sequence). The germline V and J ends were trimmed by 3 bases and 6 bases, with 12 bases remaining between them. The CDR3 is 13 amino acids. This chain's CDR3 is CSASGGRGNEQFF. As DNA, the CDR3 is TGCAGTGCTAGTGGGGGAAGGGGCAATGAGCAGTTCTTC.

This clonotype was counted a few times. The chain joins TRBV3-1 to TRBJ1-1; D uncertain. The CDR3 sequence is 16 residues long. The V gene lost 4 bases and the J gene lost 1 base, with 16 bases spanning the gap. In germline, CDR1 is LGHDT, CDR2 YNNKEL (reference sequence). The CDR3 sequence is CASSLLSLTRNTEAFF. In DNA, the CDR3 is TGTGCCAGCAGCCTTCTCAGTTTGACTAGGAACACTGAAGCTTTCTTT. The full variable domain, rest sourced from reference TRBV3-1 and TRBJ1-1, is DTAVSQTPKYLVTQMGNDKSIKCEQNLGHDTMYWYKQDSKKFLKIMFSYNNKELIINETVPNRFSPKSPDKAHLNLHINSLELGDSAVYFCASSLLSLTRNTEAFFGQGTRLTVV.

The sample holds many counts of this clonotype. V usage is TRBV7-2 and J usage is TRBJ2-1, with 11 bases that match TRBD2. The V and J ends lost 5 bases and 6 bases, in that order; junction bases with no gene match: 6. The CDR3 extends over 15 amino acids. Looked up from germline, CDR1 is SGHTA and CDR2 is FQGNSA. The chain's CDR3 is CASSGSGRASNEQFF. In DNA, the CDR3 is TGTGCCAGCAGCGGTAGCGGGAGGGCGAGCAATGAGCAGTTCTTC.

The rearrangement uses TRBV5-8 and TRBJ2-1; D is possibly TRBD2 (6 bases). CDR1 and CDR2 (germline): SGHTS, YDEGEE. The CDR3 is made up of 14 amino acids. V lost 4 bases and J 7 bases, leaving 15 bases between the germline ends. This CDR3 reads CASSARDSLNEQFF. CDR3 nucleotide sequence: TGTGCCAGCAGCGCCCGGGACTCTTTAAATGAGCAGTTCTTC. Combining the CDR3 with reference TRBV5-8 and TRBJ2-1 gives the whole variable domain EAGVTQSPTHLIKTRGQQATLRCSPISGHTSVYWYQQALGLGLQFLLWYDEGEERNRGNFPPRFSGRQFPNYSSELNVNALELEDSALYLCASSARDSLNEQFFGPGTRLTVL.

The chain links TRBV28 to TRBJ2-1; D call uncertain. Trimming removed 3 bases from V and 6 bases from J, with 24 bases in between. The CDR3 runs 18 residues. Germline CDR1 reads MDHEN; CDR2 reads SYDVKM. The CDR3 loop reads CASSFLAPGPRASNEQFF. CDR3 coding DNA: TGTGCCAGCAGTTTCCTGGCTCCCGGGCCACGGGCTAGCAATGAGCAGTTCTTC.

This clonotype has a count of ten or more. The junction differs from germline at one of its ends, possibly a read error. The chain couples TRBV7-8 to TRBJ2-7; 12 nucleotides agree with TRBD2. The V gene's germline CDR1 is SGHVS and CDR2 FQNEAQ. This CDR3 has 17 amino acids. In DNA, the CDR3 is TGTGCCAGCAGCCATCCGGGACTAGCGGGTTTCGCCTACGAGCGGTACTTC. Protein: CASSHPGLAGFAYERYF.

This clonotype was counted at least ten times. The rearrangement uses TRBV28 and TRBJ1-5; D remains ambiguous. The CDR3 runs 12 residues. Germline assignment: CDR1 MDHEN and CDR2 SYDVKM. Trimming stripped 6 bases from V and 7 bases from J, with 10 bases between. CDR3 sequence (DNA): TGTGCCAGCAGCCTCTACTTCCAGCCCCAGCATTTT. Amino acid sequence: CASSLYFQPQHF. The complete variable domain, with remaining parts taken from reference TRBV28 and TRBJ1-5, reads DVKVTQSSRYLVKRTGEKVFLECVQDMDHENMFWYRQDPGLGLRLIYFSYDVKMKEKGDIPEGYSVSREKKERFSLILESASTNQTSMYLCASSLYFQPQHFGDGTRLSIL.

This clonotype was found many times. The chain recombines TRBV7-9 with TRBJ2-7; the match to TRBD1 covers 10 bases. CDR1 and CDR2 (germline): SEHNR, FQNEAQ (reference sequence). V gave up 4 bases and J gave up 4 bases; unmatched junction bases: 1. This CDR3 has 13 residues. The CDR3 sequence: CASSWDRGYEQYF. Written as DNA, the CDR3 is TGTGCCAGCAGCTGGGACAGGGGTTACGAGCAGTACTTC.